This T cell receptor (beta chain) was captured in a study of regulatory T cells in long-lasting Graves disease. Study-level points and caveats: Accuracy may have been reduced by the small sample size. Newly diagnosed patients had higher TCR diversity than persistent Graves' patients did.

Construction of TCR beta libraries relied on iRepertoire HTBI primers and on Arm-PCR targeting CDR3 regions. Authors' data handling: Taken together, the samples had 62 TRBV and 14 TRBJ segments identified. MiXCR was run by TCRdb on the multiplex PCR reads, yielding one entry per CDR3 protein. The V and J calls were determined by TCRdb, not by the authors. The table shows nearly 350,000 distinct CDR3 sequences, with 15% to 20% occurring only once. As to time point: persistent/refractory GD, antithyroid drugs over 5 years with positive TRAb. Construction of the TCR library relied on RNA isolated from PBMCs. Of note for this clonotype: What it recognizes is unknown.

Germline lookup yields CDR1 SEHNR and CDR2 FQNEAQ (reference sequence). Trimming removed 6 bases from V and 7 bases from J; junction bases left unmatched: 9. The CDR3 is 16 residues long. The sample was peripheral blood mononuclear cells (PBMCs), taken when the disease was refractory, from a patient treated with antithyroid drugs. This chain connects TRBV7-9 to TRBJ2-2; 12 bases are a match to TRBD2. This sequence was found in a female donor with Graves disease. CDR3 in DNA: TGTGCCAGCAGATCAGGACTAGCGGGATGGCACGGGGAGCTGTTTTTT. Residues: CASRSGLAGWHGELFF.